The clone carrying this T cell receptor beta chain showed up just once. This sample was taken from a study of blood T cell repertoires in COVID-19. About the study: Acute-phase and convalescent COVID-19 samples originated in the United States, Italy and Spain. The analysed material was cDNA or gDNA that came from T cells, B-cell-depleted T cells, or PBMCs.

Original processing notes: Amplification of reference gene primers was used by the study to estimate nucleated cell counts. Sequenced by immunoSEQ multiplex PCR; TCRdb stores in-frame clones only, minus some. V, J and clone size are taken as reported in that table, and D and trimming were inferred from the DNA itself. The sample yields some 130,000 clones, roughly 84% seen once. Between the trimmed V and J ends, which lost 1 base and 4 bases, there was a span of 18 bases. CDR3 length: 17 residues. The germline gives CDR1 SGHAT, CDR2 FQNNGV. The V and J genes are TRBV11-2 and TRBJ2-3, with D perhaps matching TRBD1 (6 bases). The clonotype was recovered from a woman younger than 45 who had recovered from COVID-19. Sequencing used peripheral blood. The CDR3 DNA sequence: TGTGCCAGCAGCTTAGGTGGCCAGGGGAGTAGATCAGATACGCAGTATTTT. Its translation is CASSLGGQGSRSDTQYF.